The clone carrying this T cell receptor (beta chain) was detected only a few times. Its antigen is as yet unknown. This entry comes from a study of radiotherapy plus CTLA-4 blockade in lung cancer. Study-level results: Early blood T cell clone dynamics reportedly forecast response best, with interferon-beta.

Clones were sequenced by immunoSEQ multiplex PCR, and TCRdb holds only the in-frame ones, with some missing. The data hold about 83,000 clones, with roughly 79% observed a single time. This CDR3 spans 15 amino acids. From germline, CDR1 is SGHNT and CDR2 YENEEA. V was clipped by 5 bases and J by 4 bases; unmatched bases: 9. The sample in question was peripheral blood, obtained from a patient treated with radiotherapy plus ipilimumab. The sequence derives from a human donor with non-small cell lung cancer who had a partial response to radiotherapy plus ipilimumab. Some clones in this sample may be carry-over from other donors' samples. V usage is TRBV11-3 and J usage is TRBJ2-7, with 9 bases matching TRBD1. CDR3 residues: CASSRDREVEYEQYF. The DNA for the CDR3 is TGTGCCAGCAGCAGGGACAGGGAGGTGGAGTACGAGCAGTACTTC.